Listed here are 17 T cell receptor beta chains from one sample, sequenced in a study of blood T cells in healthy people across ages. Through a sample-barcoded 5' primer and a J-beta primer mix, a second PCR was run for about 6 to 12 cycles. Using its own MiXCR run on the 5' RACE reads, TCRdb lists one record per CDR3 protein. Of more than 800,000 distinct CDR3 sequences listed, more than 25% are singletons. The sample taken for sequencing was blood. The origin of the receptors is a woman of 80 years or more in good health.

Notes on this clonotype: One junction end disagrees with the germline gene, perhaps due to a read error. The CDR3 is CSASRSSSYDEQFF. The CDR3 coding sequence is TGCAGTGCTTCCCGAAGCAGCTCCTACGATGAGCAGTTCTTC. The chain uses TRBV20-1 and TRBJ2-1, with unresolved D. CDR1 and CDR2 (germline): DFQATT, SNEGSKA (reference sequence). The CDR3 contains 14 residues.

This clonotype was seen only a few times. This chain uses TRBV6-1 with TRBJ1-1; D remains unclear. Trimming cost V 7 bases and J 0 bases, with 6 bases left between them. The CDR3 has 12 amino acids. Germline V gene sequence: CDR1 MNHNS, CDR2 SASEGT. In DNA form, the CDR3 reads TGTGCCAGCAAGTTCGTGAACACTGAAGCTTTCTTT. This gives the protein CASKFVNTEAFF.

This clonotype was seen a few times. The rearrangement links TRBV4-3 to TRBJ1-1; D is unresolved. Trimming took off 4 bases at V and 1 base at J, with 13 bases between the two ends. The CDR3 spans 15 residues. The germline V gene has CDR1 LGHNA and CDR2 YSLEER. CDR3 sequence: CASSRRMIGNTEAFF. The DNA for the CDR3 is TGCGCCAGCAGCCGGAGGATGATTGGGAACACTGAAGCTTTCTTT.

The chain carries TRBV21-1 and TRBJ2-7; TRBD1, the table's D call, was not compared with the DNA. TRBV21-1 is a documented pseudogene. There are 14 residues in the CDR3. In DNA form, the CDR3 reads TGTACCAGCAGCAACCGGGACAGGGGCTACGAGCAGTACTTC. Amino acids: CTSSNRDRGYEQYF.

There are a few counts of this clonotype. CDR3 DNA: TGCGCCAGCAGCCGATGGGACGGCGGCCAAGAGACCCAGTTCTTC. Its translation is CASSRWDGGQETQFF. The J gene is TRBJ2-1, the V gene TRBV5-1, with D tentatively TRBD1 or TRBD2 (5 bases each). V lost 4 bases, J lost 13 bases, and 24 bases lay in between. The CDR3 is 15 amino acids. The germline gives CDR1 SGHRS, CDR2 YFSETQ.

The chain couples TRBV14 to TRBJ1-3, with no clear D. The CDR3 is 16 residues long. V was shortened by 4 bases and J by 3 bases, with 16 bases between the two germline ends. Germline assignment: CDR1 SGHDN and CDR2 FVKESK. CDR3 sequence: CASSPTRTAVGNTIYF. CDR3 in DNA: TGTGCCAGCAGCCCAACCCGGACCGCGGTTGGAAACACCATATATTTT. The variable domain in full, with the rest retrieved from reference TRBV14 and TRBJ1-3, is EAGVTQFPSHSVIEKGQTVTLRCDPISGHDNLYWYRRVMGKEIKFLLHFVKESKQDESGMPNNRFLAERTGGTYSTLKVQPAELEDSGVYFCASSPTRTAVGNTIYFGEGSWLTVV.

This sequence joins TRBV10-3 and TRBJ2-7; no reliable D call. The V end was cut by 3 bases, the J end by 0 bases, with 3 bases between. The CDR3 has 12 amino acids. Germline V gives CDR1 ENHRY, CDR2 SYGVKD. The CDR3 bases are TGTGCCATCAGTGAAGGCTCCTACGAGCAGTACTTC. Translated: CAISEGSYEQYF.

The table lists this clonotype with a few counts. An end of the junction differs from the germline gene, which may be a read error. The chain joins TRBV7-9 to TRBJ1-2; D not resolved. The CDR3 has 15 residues. Germline V lookup: CDR1 SEHNR, CDR2 FQNEAQ (reference sequence). The CDR3 is CAGSLGASGNLGYTF. CDR3 sequence (DNA): TGTGCCGGCAGCTTGGGAGCCTCCGGGAATCTAGGCTACACCTTC. Drawing the rest from reference TRBV7-9 and TRBJ1-2, the complete variable domain is DTGVSQNPRHKITKRGQNVTFRCDPISEHNRLYWYRQTLGQGPEFLTYFQNEAQLEKSRLLSDRFSAERPKGSFSTLEIQRTEQGDSAMYLCAGSLGASGNLGYTFGSGTRLTVV.

On this clonotype itself: A much bigger clone sits one base away, suggesting this may be a read error. J is TRBJ2-1 and V is TRBV2; no reliable D call. V was trimmed by 3 bases and J by 10 bases, leaving 13 bases between them. This CDR3 region has 13 residues. CDR1 is SNHLY and CDR2 is FYNNEI in the germline V gene. This CDR3 reads CASSDEGTDEQFF. CDR3 in DNA: TGTGCCAGCAGTGACGAAGGCACAGACGAGCAGTTCTTC.

This clonotype has ten or more counts. V usage is TRBV30 and J usage is TRBJ1-2; D remains ambiguous. The V gene's germline CDR1 is GTSNPN and CDR2 SVGIG (reference sequence). Trimming left V 1 base short and J 2 bases short, with 8 bases between. The CDR3 runs to 13 residues. For the CDR3, the DNA is TGTGCCTGGAGTGGGAGTTCCAACTATGGCTACACCTTC. Translated, it gives CAWSGSSNYGYTF.

Regarding this clonotype: A read error may be the cause here, since a much bigger clone is one base away. The chain links TRBV10-3 to TRBJ2-1; TRBD2 matches at 11 bases. This CDR3 has 17 amino acids. Germline CDR1 is ENHRY and CDR2 is SYGVKD. The chain's CDR3 is CAISESVGTSGSNGQFF. The CDR3 DNA reads TGTGCCATCAGTGAGTCGGTAGGGACTAGCGGCTCCAATGGGCAGTTCTTC.

This clonotype showed up many times. V gene TRBV10-3 combines with J gene TRBJ2-3; 7 bases line up with TRBD2. Unmatched junction bases numbered 5, after V lost 3 bases and J lost 2 bases. In germline, CDR1 is ENHRY, CDR2 SYGVKD. The CDR3 totals 15 residues. CDR3 in DNA: TGTGCCATCAGTGAAGCTAGCGGTATCACAGATACGCAGTATTTT. Its translation is CAISEASGITDTQYF.

The sample holds many counts of this clonotype. The gene calls are TRBV20-1 and TRBJ1-2; the D is unclear. The CDR3 has 14 amino acids. Per the germline V gene, CDR1 is DFQATT and CDR2 is SNEGSKA (reference sequence). Trimming removed 5 bases at V and 3 bases at J, with 16 bases between. In DNA form, the CDR3 reads TGCAGTGCTGGTGGCAGTTCTGGGGACTATGGCTACACCTTC. Translated: CSAGGSSGDYGYTF.

Comment on this clonotype: One end of the junction does not line up with germline, which may come from a read error. This chain uses TRBV9 with TRBJ2-1; tentatively, D is TRBD1 (6 bases). This CDR3 is built from 12 residues. Germline CDR1 reads SGDLS; CDR2 reads YYNGEE. The CDR3 sequence is CAGSAGVGEQFF. The CDR3 DNA is TGTGCCGGCAGCGCAGGGGTTGGTGAGCAGTTCTTC.

This chain uses TRBV7-2 with TRBJ2-3; D ambiguous. The CDR3 consists of 15 residues. The V and J ends lost 5 bases and 6 bases respectively, with 18 bases between them. Germline loops: CDR1 SGHTA, CDR2 FQGNSA. The CDR3 DNA follows: TGTGCCAGCAGCGCGGAGCGCCATCAACGGGATACGCAGTATTTT. Translated, it gives CASSAERHQRDTQYF.

At least ten counts were recorded for this clonotype. The V call is TRBV10-3, the J call TRBJ1-2; D perhaps matches TRBD1 (6 bases). This CDR3 is built from 14 residues. Germline V gene sequence: CDR1 ENHRY, CDR2 SYGVKD. V lost 8 bases and J lost 6, with 19 bases in between. CDR3 coding DNA: TGTGCCATCCGCGTTTCCGGGGGCGCGCATGGCTACACCTTC. As protein: CAIRVSGGAHGYTF.

A note on this clonotype: A read error is possible here, since a much larger clone lies one base away. The chain employs TRBV20-1 and TRBJ2-4; 10 bases are shared with TRBD1. TRBJ2-7 explains the end of the DNA better; the J call may be wrong. Germline assignment: CDR1 DFQATT and CDR2 SNEGSKA (reference sequence). The CDR3 totals 14 residues. CDR3 bases: TGCAGTGCCCGACCGGGACAGGGGACCGGCGAGCAGTACTTC. The encoded protein is CSARPGQGTGEQYF.